This is a list of T cell receptor beta chains from one sample in a study of blood T cell repertoires in COVID-19. Sequenced by immunoSEQ multiplex PCR; TCRdb stores in-frame clones only, minus some. The sample yields hundreds of thousands of clones, 65% to 90% seen once. Specimen: PBMCs or T cells enriched from blood (not recorded which). The receptors were sampled from a man in his thirties or forties who had recovered from COVID-19. Each CDR3 is given with its conserved first and last residue. D genes are given only for firm matches. Some rows mark clone size as missing; the rest say once, few, many or name a class of expanded clone.

length: 17; size: .; D: .; V: TRBV19; J: TRBJ1-5; CDR3: CASSLEEGSYSNQPQHF; DNA: TGTGCCAGTAGTCTCGAAGAGGGATCTTATAGCAATCAGCCCCAGCATTTT
length: 12; size: once; D: .; V: TRBV27; J: TRBJ2-1; CDR3: CASSSLGNEQFF; DNA: TGTGCCAGCAGTTCACTAGGGAATGAGCAGTTCTTC
length: 16; size: .; D: TRBD2; V: TRBV9; J: TRBJ2-3; CDR3: CASSVASGRSTDTQYF; DNA: TGTGCCAGCAGCGTAGCTAGCGGGAGGAGTACAGATACGCAGTATTTT
length: 13; size: .; D: TRBD1; V: TRBV7-2; J: TRBJ2-1; CDR3: CASSFTGAGEQFF; DNA: TGTGCCAGCAGCTTTACAGGGGCTGGTGAGCAGTTCTTC
length: 15; size: .; D: TRBD1; V: TRBV6-4; J: TRBJ2-7; CDR3: CASTSPGQLSYEQYF; DNA: TGTGCCAGCACCAGTCCGGGACAGTTGTCCTACGAGCAGTACTTC
length: 16; size: few; D: .; V: TRBV19; J: TRBJ1-2; CDR3: CASSYRVGLVNYGYTF; DNA: TGTGCCAGTAGCTACAGGGTCGGGTTAGTCAACTATGGCTACACCTTC
length: 14; size: .; D: TRBD1; V: TRBV7-9; J: TRBJ1-2; CDR3: CASSLGDRNYGYTF; DNA: TGTGCCAGCAGCTTAGGGGACAGAAACTATGGCTACACCTTC
length: 15; size: .; D: TRBD2; V: TRBV28; J: TRBJ2-7; CDR3: CASSLPLAGVYEQYF; DNA: TGTGCCAGCAGTTTACCTCTAGCGGGAGTTTACGAGCAGTACTTC
length: 14; size: .; D: .; V: TRBV28; J: TRBJ1-3; CDR3: CASSFPGSGNTIYF; DNA: TGTGCCAGCAGTTTCCCCGGGTCTGGAAACACCATATATTTT
length: 15; size: .; D: .; V: TRBV27; J: TRBJ2-2; CDR3: CASTLWGANTGELFF; DNA: TGTGCCAGCACCTTGTGGGGCGCGAACACCGGGGAGCTGTTTTTT
length: 13; size: .; D: .; V: TRBV5-4; J: TRBJ1-1; CDR3: CASHYDTNTEAFF; DNA: TGTGCCAGCCATTACGACACGAACACTGAAGCTTTCTTT
length: 17; size: .; D: TRBD2; V: TRBV6-2/TRBV6-3; J: TRBJ2-2; CDR3: CASRYLGLAGGTGELFF; DNA: TGTGCCAGCAGATACCTCGGACTAGCGGGGGGCACCGGGGAGCTGTTTTTT
length: 14; size: .; D: TRBD1; V: TRBV11-2; J: TRBJ1-1; CDR3: CASGKPRTGPGAFF; DNA: TGTGCCAGCGGAAAGCCCCGGACAGGTCCTGGGGCTTTCTTT
length: 14; size: .; D: .; V: TRBV27; J: TRBJ1-4; CDR3: CASSFGTTNEKLFF; DNA: TGTGCCAGCAGTTTCGGGACAACTAATGAAAAACTGTTTTTT
length: 15; size: .; D: .; V: TRBV6-5; J: TRBJ1-4; CDR3: CASRPQGGGGEKLFF; DNA: TGTGCCAGCAGGCCACAGGGCGGAGGCGGAGAAAAACTGTTTTTT
length: 14; size: .; D: .; V: TRBV7-9; J: TRBJ2-3; CDR3: CASSLTGGGDTQYF; DNA: TGTGCCAGCAGCTTGACAGGCGGGGGAGATACGCAGTATTTT
length: 16; size: .; D: .; V: TRBV18; J: TRBJ2-7; CDR3: CASSPPGKASAYEQYF; DNA: TGTGCCAGCTCACCACCGGGCAAGGCCTCGGCGTACGAGCAGTACTTC
length: 14; size: .; D: TRBD2; V: TRBV5-1; J: TRBJ2-5; CDR3: CASRVAGGEETQYF; DNA: TGCGCCAGCAGAGTAGCGGGGGGTGAAGAGACCCAGTACTTC
length: 13; size: few; D: .; V: TRBV24-1; J: TRBJ2-7; CDR3: CATSDLDSYEQYF; DNA: TGTGCCACCAGTGATCTAGACAGCTACGAGCAGTACTTC
length: 16; size: many; D: TRBD2; V: TRBV23-1; J: TRBJ2-7; CDR3: CASSQCGTSGTYEQYF; DNA: TGCGCCAGCAGTCAATGTGGGACTAGCGGCACCTACGAGCAGTACTTC
length: 17; size: .; D: .; V: TRBV24-1; J: TRBJ2-1; CDR3: CATSDLSGGGEYNEQFF; DNA: TGTGCCACCAGTGATTTGAGTGGAGGGGGGGAATACAATGAGCAGTTCTTC